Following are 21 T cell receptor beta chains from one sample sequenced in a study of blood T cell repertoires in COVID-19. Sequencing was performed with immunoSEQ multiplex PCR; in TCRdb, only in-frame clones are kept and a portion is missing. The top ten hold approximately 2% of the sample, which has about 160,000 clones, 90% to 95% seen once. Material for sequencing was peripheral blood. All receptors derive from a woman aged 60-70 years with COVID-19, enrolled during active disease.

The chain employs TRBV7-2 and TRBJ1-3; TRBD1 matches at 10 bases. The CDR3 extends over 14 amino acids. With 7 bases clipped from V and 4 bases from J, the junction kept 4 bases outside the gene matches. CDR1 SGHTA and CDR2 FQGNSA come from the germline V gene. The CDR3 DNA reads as TGTGCCAGCAACGACAGGGGGCAAGGAAACACCATATATTTT. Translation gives CASNDRGQGNTIYF. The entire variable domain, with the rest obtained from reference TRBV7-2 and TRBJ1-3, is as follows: GAGVSQSPSNKVTEKGKDVELRCDPISGHTALYWYRQSLGQGLEFLIYFQGNSAPDKSGLPSDRFSAERTGGSVSTLTIQRTQQEDSAVYLCASNDRGQGNTIYFGEGSWLTVV.

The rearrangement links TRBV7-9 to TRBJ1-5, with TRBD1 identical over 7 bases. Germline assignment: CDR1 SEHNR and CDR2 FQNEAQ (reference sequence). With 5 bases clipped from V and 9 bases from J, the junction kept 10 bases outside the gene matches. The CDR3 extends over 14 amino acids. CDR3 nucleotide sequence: TGTGCCAGCAGCCCGGGGACAGTCAAAACGCCCCAGCATTTT. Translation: CASSPGTVKTPQHF.

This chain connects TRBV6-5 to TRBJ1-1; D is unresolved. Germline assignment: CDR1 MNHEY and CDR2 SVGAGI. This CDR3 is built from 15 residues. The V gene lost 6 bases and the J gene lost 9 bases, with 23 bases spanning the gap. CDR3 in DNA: TGTGCCAGCAGCGACCCGGTGGACTTTCCCTACCAAGCTTTCTTT. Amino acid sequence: CASSDPVDFPYQAFF.

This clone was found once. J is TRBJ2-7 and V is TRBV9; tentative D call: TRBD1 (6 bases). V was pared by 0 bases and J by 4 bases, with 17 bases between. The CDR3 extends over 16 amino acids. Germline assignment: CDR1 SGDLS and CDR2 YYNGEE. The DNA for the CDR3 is TGTGCCAGCAGCGTAGCTGAAGGGGCAGGGGATTACGAGCAGTACTTC. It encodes CASSVAEGAGDYEQYF.

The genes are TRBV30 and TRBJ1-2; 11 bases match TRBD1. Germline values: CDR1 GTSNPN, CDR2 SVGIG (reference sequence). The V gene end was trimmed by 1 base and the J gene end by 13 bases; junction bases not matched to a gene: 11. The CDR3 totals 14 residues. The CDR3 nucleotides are TGTGCCTGGAGTGGTCCGGGACAGGGGGTTACGGGCACCTTC. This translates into CAWSGPGQGVTGTF.

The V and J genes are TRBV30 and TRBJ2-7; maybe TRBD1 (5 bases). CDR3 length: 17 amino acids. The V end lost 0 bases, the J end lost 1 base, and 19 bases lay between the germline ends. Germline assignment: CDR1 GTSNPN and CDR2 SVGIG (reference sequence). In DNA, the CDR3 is TGTGCCTGGAGTGTATATTTTGACAGCTTGGGATCCTACGAGCAGTACTTC. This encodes CAWSVYFDSLGSYEQYF.

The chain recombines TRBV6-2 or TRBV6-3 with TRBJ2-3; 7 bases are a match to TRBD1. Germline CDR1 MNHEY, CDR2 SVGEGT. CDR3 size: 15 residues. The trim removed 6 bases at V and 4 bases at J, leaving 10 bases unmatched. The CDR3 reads CASSGTGVISDTQYF. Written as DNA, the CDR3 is TGTGCCAGCAGCGGTACAGGGGTAATTTCAGATACGCAGTATTTT.

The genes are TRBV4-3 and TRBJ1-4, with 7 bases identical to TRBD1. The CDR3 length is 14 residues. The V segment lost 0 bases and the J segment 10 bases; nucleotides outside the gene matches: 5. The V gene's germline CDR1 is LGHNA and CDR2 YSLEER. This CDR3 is CASSQDPQGVKLFF. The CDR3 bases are TGCGCCAGCAGCCAAGATCCCCAGGGGGTAAAACTGTTTTTT.

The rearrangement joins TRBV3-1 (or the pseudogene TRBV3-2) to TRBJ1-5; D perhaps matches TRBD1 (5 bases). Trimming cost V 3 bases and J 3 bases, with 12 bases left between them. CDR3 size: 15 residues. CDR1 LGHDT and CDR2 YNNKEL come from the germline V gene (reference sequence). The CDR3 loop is CASSHTSGPNQPQHF. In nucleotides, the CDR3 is TGTGCCAGCAGCCACACCTCAGGGCCCAATCAGCCCCAGCATTTT.

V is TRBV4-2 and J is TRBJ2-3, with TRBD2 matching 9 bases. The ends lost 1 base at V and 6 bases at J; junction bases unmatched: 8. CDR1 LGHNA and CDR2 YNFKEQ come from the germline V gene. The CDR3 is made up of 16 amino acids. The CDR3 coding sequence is TGTGCCAGCAGCCAAGGATCTATAGCGGGGGCTGATACGCAGTATTTT. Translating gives CASSQGSIAGADTQYF.

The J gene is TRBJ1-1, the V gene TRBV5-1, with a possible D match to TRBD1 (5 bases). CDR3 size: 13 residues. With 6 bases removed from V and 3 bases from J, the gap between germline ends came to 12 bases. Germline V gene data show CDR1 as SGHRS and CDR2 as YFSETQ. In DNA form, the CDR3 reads TGCGCCAGCAACGCTGCGGGGGACACTGAAGCTTTCTTT. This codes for CASNAAGDTEAFF.

CDR3 amino acids: CASSIEYSNQPQHF. DNA for the CDR3: TGTGCCAGTAGTATTGAGTATAGCAATCAGCCCCAGCATTTT. The chain employs TRBV19 and TRBJ1-5, with unresolved D. Per the germline V gene, CDR1 is LNHDA and CDR2 is SQIVND (reference sequence). V lost 3 bases and J lost 0, with 6 bases in between. This CDR3 has 14 residues. Full variable domain (outside the CDR3, taken from reference TRBV19 and TRBJ1-5): DGGITQSPKYLFRKEGQNVTLSCEQNLNHDAMYWYRQDPGQGLRLIYYSQIVNDFQKGDIAEGYSVSREKKESFPLTVTSAQKNPTAFYLCASSIEYSNQPQHFGDGTRLSIL.

The CDR3 nucleotides are TGTGCCAGCAGCGTAGGGACTCCTGGAAACACCATATATTTT. Amino acid sequence: CASSVGTPGNTIYF. V gene TRBV9 combines with J gene TRBJ1-3; D not certain. This CDR3 has 14 residues. Germline CDR1 SGDLS, CDR2 YYNGEE. Deletions cut 0 bases from V and 2 bases from J, with 6 bases between.

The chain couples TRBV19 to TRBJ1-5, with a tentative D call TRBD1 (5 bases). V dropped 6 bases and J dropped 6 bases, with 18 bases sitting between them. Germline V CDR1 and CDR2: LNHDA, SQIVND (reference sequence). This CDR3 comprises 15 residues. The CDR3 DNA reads TGTGCCAGTAGGATCAACACAAGGGGAAGTCAGCCCCAGCATTTT. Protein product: CASRINTRGSQPQHF.

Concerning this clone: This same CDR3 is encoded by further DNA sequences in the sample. Here the CDR3 DNA reads TGTGCCAGCAGCTTAAACGGCGGGAACTATGGCTACACCTTC. Protein sequence: CASSLNGGNYGYTF. The chain uses TRBV7-3 and TRBJ1-2, with D hard to call. This CDR3 has 14 residues. Germline V lookup: CDR1 SGHTA, CDR2 FQGTGA. V was cut by 1 base and J by 2 bases, with 8 bases left in between.

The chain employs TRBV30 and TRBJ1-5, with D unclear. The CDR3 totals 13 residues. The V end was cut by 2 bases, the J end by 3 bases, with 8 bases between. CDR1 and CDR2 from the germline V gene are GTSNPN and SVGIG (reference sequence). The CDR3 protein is CAWSRDLNQPQHF. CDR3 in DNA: TGTGCCTGGAGTCGGGATCTCAATCAGCCCCAGCATTTT. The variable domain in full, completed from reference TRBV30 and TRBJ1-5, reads SQTIHQWPATLVQPVGSPLSLECTVEGTSNPNLYWYRQAAGRGLQLLFYSVGIGQISSEVPQNLSASRPQDRQFILSSKKLLLSDSGFYLCAWSRDLNQPQHFGDGTRLSIL.

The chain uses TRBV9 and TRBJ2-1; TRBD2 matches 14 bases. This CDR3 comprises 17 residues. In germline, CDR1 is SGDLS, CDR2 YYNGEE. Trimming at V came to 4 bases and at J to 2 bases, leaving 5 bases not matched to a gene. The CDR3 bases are TGTGCCAGCAGCCTCCGGACTAGCGGGGGGACCTACAATGAGCAGTTCTTC. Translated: CASSLRTSGGTYNEQFF. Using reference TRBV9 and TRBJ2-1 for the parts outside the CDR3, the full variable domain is DSGVTQTPKHLITATGQRVTLRCSPRSGDLSVYWYQQSLDQGLQFLIQYYNGEERAKGNILERFSAQQFPDLHSELNLSSLELGDSALYFCASSLRTSGGTYNEQFFGPGTRLTVL.

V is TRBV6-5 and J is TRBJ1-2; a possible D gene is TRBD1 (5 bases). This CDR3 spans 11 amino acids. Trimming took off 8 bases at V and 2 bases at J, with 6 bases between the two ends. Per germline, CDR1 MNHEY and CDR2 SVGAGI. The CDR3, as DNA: TGTGCCAGCGCAGGGAACTATGGCTACACCTTC. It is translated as CASAGNYGYTF.

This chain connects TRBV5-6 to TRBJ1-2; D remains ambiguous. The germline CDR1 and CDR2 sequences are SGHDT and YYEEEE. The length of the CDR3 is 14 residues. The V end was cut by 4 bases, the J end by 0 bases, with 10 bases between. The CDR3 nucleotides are TGTGCCAGCAGCCCCACCGGGACTAACTATGGCTACACCTTC. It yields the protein CASSPTGTNYGYTF.

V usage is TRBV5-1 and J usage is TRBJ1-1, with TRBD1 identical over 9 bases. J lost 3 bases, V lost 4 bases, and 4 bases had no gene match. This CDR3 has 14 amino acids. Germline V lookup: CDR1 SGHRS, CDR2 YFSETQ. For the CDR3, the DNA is TGCGCCAGCAGCCCCACAGGGGGCTACACTGAAGCTTTCTTT. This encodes CASSPTGGYTEAFF.

CDR3 DNA: TGTGCCAGTACCATGCAGGGGGGAACAGATACGCAGTATTTT. Translating gives CASTMQGGTDTQYF. The chain links TRBV19 to TRBJ2-3; D perhaps matches TRBD1 (7 bases). CDR3 size: 14 residues. The germline V and J ends were trimmed by 7 bases and 3 bases, with 14 bases remaining between them. The V gene's germline CDR1 is LNHDA and CDR2 SQIVND (reference sequence). Variable domain in full (rest from reference TRBV19 and TRBJ2-3): DGGITQSPKYLFRKEGQNVTLSCEQNLNHDAMYWYRQDPGQGLRLIYYSQIVNDFQKGDIAEGYSVSREKKESFPLTVTSAQKNPTAFYLCASTMQGGTDTQYFGPGTRLTVL.